Below are 26 T cell receptor beta chains sequenced from a single sample in a study of blood T cell repertoires in COVID-19. Generated by immunoSEQ multiplex PCR, the TCRdb table keeps only in-frame clones and is missing some. This repertoire shows about 100,000 clones, more than 90% found once; its top ten account for around 6%. Sequencing input: peripheral blood. These receptors were obtained from a man in his 70s with acute or convalescent COVID-19.

The chain joins TRBV19 to TRBJ1-6; 8 bases line up with TRBD1. Losses at the gene ends were 5 bases for V and 10 bases for J; bases not matched to a gene: 19. The V gene's germline CDR1 is LNHDA and CDR2 SQIVND (reference sequence). The CDR3 runs to 18 residues. The CDR3 loop reads CASSSYSRDRPHRSPLHF. CDR3 in DNA: TGTGCCAGTAGTTCCTACTCCCGGGACAGGCCCCATCGATCACCCCTCCACTTT.

The chain links TRBV10-2 to TRBJ2-3; 7 bases match TRBD2. The CDR3 covers 13 residues. V shed 8 bases and J 5 bases; nucleotides not matched to a gene: 7. Germline CDR1 and CDR2: WSHSY and SAAADI. DNA of the CDR3: TGCGCCAGCTTAGGACTAGTTGGAGATACGCAGTATTTT. This encodes CASLGLVGDTQYF.

The DNA for the CDR3 is TGTGCCAGTAGTCCGAAGGGACAGGGAGGGAATGAAAAACTGTTTTTT. This sequence encodes CASSPKGQGGNEKLFF. This sequence joins TRBV19 and TRBJ1-4; 9 positions match TRBD1. The germline CDR1 and CDR2 sequences are LNHDA and SQIVND (reference sequence). This CDR3 has 16 residues. After removal of 5 bases from V and 5 bases from J, the junction contained 9 bases not matched to a gene.

The V gene is TRBV4-3, the J gene TRBJ2-3, with TRBD2 matching over 10 bases. The CDR3 consists of 14 residues. CDR1 and CDR2 from the germline V gene are LGHNA and YSLEER. V was clipped by 4 bases and J by 5 bases; unmatched bases: 3. The CDR3 here is CASSLGTSVDTQYF. CDR3 sequence (DNA): TGCGCCAGCAGCCTTGGGACTAGCGTAGATACGCAGTATTTT.

J is TRBJ2-7 and V is TRBV20-1, with 10 nucleotides matching TRBD2. V trimming: 3 bases; J trimming: 5 bases; junction bases outside the gene matches: 13. The CDR3 has 16 amino acids. The germline V gene has CDR1 DFQATT and CDR2 SNEGSKA (reference sequence). The CDR3, as DNA: TGCAGTGCTAGTGACCTAGCGGGGGCCTCCGGGGACGAGCAGTACTTC. Encoded protein: CSASDLAGASGDEQYF.

The V call is TRBV2, the J call TRBJ1-5, with 9 positions matching TRBD1. The germline gives CDR1 SNHLY, CDR2 FYNNEI. J lost 6 bases, V lost 6 bases, and 6 bases had no gene match. The CDR3 runs to 14 residues. CDR3 sequence: CASRQTGGGQPQHF. In DNA form, the CDR3 reads TGTGCCAGCAGGCAGACAGGGGGTGGTCAGCCCCAGCATTTT.

This clone was found a few times. This sequence joins TRBV7-2 and TRBJ2-7; a possible D gene is TRBD1 (6 bases). V lost 0 bases and J 5 bases, leaving 14 bases between the germline ends. The CDR3 covers 15 residues. Germline V CDR1 and CDR2: SGHTA, FQGNSA. The CDR3 sequence: CASSLAGHLADEQYF. In nucleotides, the CDR3 is TGTGCCAGCAGCTTAGCGGGACATTTAGCTGACGAGCAGTACTTC.

The CDR3 DNA reads as TGTGCCAGCAGCTTATGGGGACAGGGATCCGACGAGCAGTACTTC. Protein: CASSLWGQGSDEQYF. The chain has TRBV11-2 and TRBJ2-7; the match to TRBD1 covers 9 bases. Losses at the gene ends were 2 bases for V and 5 bases for J; bases not matched to a gene: 7. Germline V gene sequence: CDR1 SGHAT, CDR2 FQNNGV. CDR3 length: 15 amino acids.

The rearrangement uses TRBV25-1 and TRBJ1-5; weak D call: TRBD1 (5 bases). The CDR3 length is 15 residues. Germline V gene lookup returns CDR1 MGHDK and CDR2 SYGVNS. The ends were cut back, 2 bases at V and 3 bases at J, with 11 bases in the middle. For the CDR3, the DNA is TGTGCCAGCAGTGAAGCGGGGCGGTTCAATCAGCCCCAGCATTTT. Its protein is CASSEAGRFNQPQHF.

In nucleotides, the CDR3 is TGTGCCAGCAGTGACCACACAGATACGCAGTATTTT. As protein: CASSDHTDTQYF. This rearrangement joins TRBV6-4 to TRBJ2-3; D gene ambiguous. The CDR3 contains 12 residues. The germline gives CDR1 MRHNA, CDR2 SNTAGT. V was cut by 2 bases and J by 2 bases, with 2 bases left in between.

The chain joins TRBV6-5 to TRBJ1-1; tentative D call: TRBD1 (5 bases). CDR3 length: 15 amino acids. V gave up 0 bases and J gave up 5 bases, with 13 bases separating them. CDR1 is MNHEY, CDR2 SVGAGI, per germline. In DNA form, the CDR3 reads TGTGCCAGCAGTTACTCGTGGGGGGTAGGGACTGAAGCTTTCTTT. Translating gives CASSYSWGVGTEAFF.

The chain links TRBV5-8 to TRBJ1-3, with D hard to call. V lost 0 bases to trimming and J lost 4 bases, with 11 bases between them. Germline CDR1 is SGHTS and CDR2 is YDEGEE. The CDR3 spans 15 residues. CDR3 protein: CASSLDSRGGNTIYF. DNA of the CDR3: TGTGCCAGCAGCTTGGACAGCCGAGGGGGAAACACCATATATTTT.

The chain couples TRBV9 to TRBJ1-1; possible D gene TRBD1, 5 bases. Germline values: CDR1 SGDLS, CDR2 YYNGEE. V was pared by 0 bases and J by 4 bases, with 13 bases between. This CDR3 is built from 15 residues. The CDR3 sequence is CASSVVGSGGTEAFF. CDR3 sequence (DNA): TGTGCCAGCAGCGTAGTGGGGTCGGGGGGCACTGAAGCTTTCTTT.

This clone was found once. V is TRBV4-1 and J is TRBJ1-5; TRBD1 might be the D (5 bases). This CDR3 is built from 15 residues. Germline V gene sequence: CDR1 MGHRA, CDR2 YSYEKL. V shed 4 bases and J shed 0 bases, with 10 bases lying between them. CDR3 loop: CASSPTAYSNQPQHF. For the CDR3, the DNA is TGCGCCAGCAGCCCGACAGCATATAGCAATCAGCCCCAGCATTTT.

This clone was observed a single time. The V and J genes are TRBV24-1 and TRBJ2-1; TRBD2 matches at 8 bases. J gave up 0 bases and V 4 bases, and 4 bases lay outside the gene matches. There are 16 residues in the CDR3. CDR1 and CDR2 (germline): KGHDR, SFDVKD. The CDR3 reads CATSDLAGSSYNEQFF. The CDR3 region has the DNA TGTGCCACCAGTGACCTAGCGGGTAGCTCCTACAATGAGCAGTTCTTC.

The J gene is TRBJ1-2, the V gene TRBV6-5; D not certain. The germline V gene encodes CDR1 MNHEY and CDR2 SVGAGI. V shed 5 bases and J shed 1 base, with 8 bases lying between them. This CDR3 has 13 amino acids. The DNA of the CDR3 is TGTGCCAGCAGTCTACAGATTAACTATGGCTACACCTTC. The encoded protein is CASSLQINYGYTF.

The V call is TRBV21-1, the J call TRBJ1-5; the table's D call, TRBD1, has no DNA check behind it. TRBV21-1 is listed as a pseudogene. CDR3 size: 17 residues. This chain's CDR3 is CASPGTPQPYSNQPQHF. DNA for the CDR3: TGTGCCAGCCCAGGGACACCACAACCCTATAGCAATCAGCCCCAGCATTTT.

This chain joins TRBV14 and TRBJ1-2; no clear D gene. V was clipped by 5 bases and J by 1 base, with 8 bases between them. This CDR3 contains 13 residues. Germline lookup yields CDR1 SGHDN and CDR2 FVKESK. Here the CDR3 reads CASSGGNNYGYTF. CDR3 sequence (DNA): TGTGCCAGCAGCGGAGGGAATAACTATGGCTACACCTTC.

The V and J genes are TRBV5-4 and TRBJ1-1, with 12 bases fitting TRBD1. The V gene end was trimmed by 4 bases and the J gene end by 11 bases; junction bases not matched to a gene: 9. Germline lookup yields CDR1 SGHNT and CDR2 YYREEE (reference sequence). The length of the CDR3 is 14 residues. The CDR3 is CASSPGTGGLEAFF. DNA of the CDR3: TGTGCCAGCAGCCCCGGGACAGGGGGCTTAGAGGCTTTCTTT.

In its sample, this clone was seen once. This sequence joins TRBV5-1 and TRBJ2-1; no clear D. The CDR3 spans 12 residues. V shed 7 bases and J shed 7 bases, with 12 bases lying between them. CDR1 SGHRS and CDR2 YFSETQ come from the germline V gene. This CDR3 is CASGSSANEQFF. In nucleotides, the CDR3 is TGCGCCAGCGGGTCCAGCGCAAATGAGCAGTTCTTC.

The chain uses TRBV5-6 and TRBJ2-5; 13 nucleotides line up with TRBD2. J gave up 3 bases and V 0 bases, and 2 bases lay outside the gene matches. CDR1 and CDR2 from the germline V gene are SGHDT and YYEEEE. CDR3 size: 16 residues. CDR3 in amino acids: CASSLGLAGGKETQYF. The CDR3, as DNA: TGTGCCAGCAGCTTGGGACTAGCGGGGGGTAAAGAGACCCAGTACTTC.

The gene calls are TRBV6-1 and TRBJ2-1, with a weak D call TRBD1 (5 bases). CDR1 MNHNS and CDR2 SASEGT come from the germline V gene. The V end was cut by 2 bases, the J end by 9 bases, with 11 bases between. The CDR3 sequence is 13 residues long. CDR3 protein: CASSERQGTEQFF. The CDR3 region has the DNA TGTGCCAGCAGTGAACGGCAGGGAACTGAGCAGTTCTTC.

This chain links TRBV7-2 with TRBJ2-3, with 8 nucleotides matching TRBD2. V lost 3 bases and J lost 4; bases outside the gene matches: 3. Per the germline V gene, CDR1 is SGHTA and CDR2 is FQGNSA. The CDR3 totals 14 residues. The CDR3 DNA follows: TGTGCCAGCAGCTTTGGACTAGCCCCAGATACGCAGTATTTT. It encodes CASSFGLAPDTQYF.

This chain connects TRBV6-5 to TRBJ2-1; D is perhaps TRBD1 (5 bases). The V and J ends lost 1 base and 7 bases respectively, with 11 bases between them. From germline, CDR1 is MNHEY and CDR2 SVGAGI. The CDR3 contains 14 residues. The CDR3, as DNA: TGTGCCAGCAGTTACTTGCCAGGGCGGAATGAGCAGTTCTTC. As protein: CASSYLPGRNEQFF.

This chain links TRBV24-1 with TRBJ2-7; 13 bases match TRBD2. CDR1 is KGHDR, CDR2 SFDVKD, per germline. The junction had 3 bases not matched to a gene; V was cut back by 4 bases and J by 4 bases. CDR3 length equals 15 residues. The CDR3 nucleotides read TGTGCCACCAGTGAGGGGACTAGCGGGATGTACGAGCAGTACTTC. Amino acid sequence: CATSEGTSGMYEQYF.

This sequence joins TRBV28 and TRBJ1-6, with TRBD1 identical over 10 bases. This CDR3 contains 15 residues. The V and J ends lost 4 bases and 8 bases, in that order; junction bases with no gene match: 5. CDR1 is MDHEN and CDR2 is SYDVKM in the germline V gene. The CDR3 sequence: CASSSGQGSHSPLHF. In DNA, the CDR3 is TGTGCCAGCAGTTCGGGACAGGGGAGCCATTCACCCCTCCACTTT.